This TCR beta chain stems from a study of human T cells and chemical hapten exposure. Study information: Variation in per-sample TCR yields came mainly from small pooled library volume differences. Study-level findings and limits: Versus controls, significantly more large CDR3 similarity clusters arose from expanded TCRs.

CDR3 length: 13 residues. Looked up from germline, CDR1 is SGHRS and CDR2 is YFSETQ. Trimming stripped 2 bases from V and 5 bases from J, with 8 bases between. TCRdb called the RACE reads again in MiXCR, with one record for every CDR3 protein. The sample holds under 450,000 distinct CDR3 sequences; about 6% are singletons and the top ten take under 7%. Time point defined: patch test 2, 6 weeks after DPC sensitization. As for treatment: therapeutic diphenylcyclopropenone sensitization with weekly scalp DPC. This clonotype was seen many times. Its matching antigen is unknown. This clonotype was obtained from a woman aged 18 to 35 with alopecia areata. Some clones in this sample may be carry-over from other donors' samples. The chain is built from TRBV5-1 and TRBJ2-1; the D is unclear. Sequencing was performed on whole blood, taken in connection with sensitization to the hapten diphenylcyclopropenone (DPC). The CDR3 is CASSFALDNEQFF. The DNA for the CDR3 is TGCGCCAGCAGCTTTGCCCTGGACAATGAGCAGTTCTTC.